The clone carrying this TCR beta chain was recorded a few times. Its antigen is still unknown. CDR1 is SEHNR, CDR2 FQNEAQ, per germline (reference sequence). Trimming cost V 5 bases and J 0 bases, with 17 bases left between them. The CDR3 loop spans 17 amino acids. Molecular barcoding with unique molecular identifiers was used for the TCRbeta library. MiXCR was run by TCRdb on the PCR reads, yielding one entry per CDR3 protein. The data show around 800,000 distinct CDR3 sequences, around 15% seen once. These data are taken from a study of T-cell reconstitution after alpha-beta-depleted transplantation in children. Study outcomes and limitations: Several hundred expanded graft clones reportedly were the source of alpha-beta T cells about two months after transplant. Surviving recipient T cells and thymic progenitors accounted for the high day-60 TCRbeta diversity observed in some patients. Fresh T-cell production supplied most of the T-cell counts and diversity seen one year after transplant.

This clonotype was obtained from a male patient between 10 and 17 years old who had a stem cell transplant for acute lymphoblastic leukemia, so the T cells may come from the graft donor. This chain joins TRBV7-9 and TRBJ2-4; the D call may be TRBD1 or TRBD2 (6 bases each). The source material was PBMCs, mostly from graft donor cells, sampled 360 days after TCRalphabeta/CD19-depleted stem cell transplant. The CDR3 DNA reads TGTGCCAGCAGCCCTCCTGCGGGGACACTAGCCAAAAACATTCAGTACTTC. This translates into CASSPPAGTLAKNIQYF.